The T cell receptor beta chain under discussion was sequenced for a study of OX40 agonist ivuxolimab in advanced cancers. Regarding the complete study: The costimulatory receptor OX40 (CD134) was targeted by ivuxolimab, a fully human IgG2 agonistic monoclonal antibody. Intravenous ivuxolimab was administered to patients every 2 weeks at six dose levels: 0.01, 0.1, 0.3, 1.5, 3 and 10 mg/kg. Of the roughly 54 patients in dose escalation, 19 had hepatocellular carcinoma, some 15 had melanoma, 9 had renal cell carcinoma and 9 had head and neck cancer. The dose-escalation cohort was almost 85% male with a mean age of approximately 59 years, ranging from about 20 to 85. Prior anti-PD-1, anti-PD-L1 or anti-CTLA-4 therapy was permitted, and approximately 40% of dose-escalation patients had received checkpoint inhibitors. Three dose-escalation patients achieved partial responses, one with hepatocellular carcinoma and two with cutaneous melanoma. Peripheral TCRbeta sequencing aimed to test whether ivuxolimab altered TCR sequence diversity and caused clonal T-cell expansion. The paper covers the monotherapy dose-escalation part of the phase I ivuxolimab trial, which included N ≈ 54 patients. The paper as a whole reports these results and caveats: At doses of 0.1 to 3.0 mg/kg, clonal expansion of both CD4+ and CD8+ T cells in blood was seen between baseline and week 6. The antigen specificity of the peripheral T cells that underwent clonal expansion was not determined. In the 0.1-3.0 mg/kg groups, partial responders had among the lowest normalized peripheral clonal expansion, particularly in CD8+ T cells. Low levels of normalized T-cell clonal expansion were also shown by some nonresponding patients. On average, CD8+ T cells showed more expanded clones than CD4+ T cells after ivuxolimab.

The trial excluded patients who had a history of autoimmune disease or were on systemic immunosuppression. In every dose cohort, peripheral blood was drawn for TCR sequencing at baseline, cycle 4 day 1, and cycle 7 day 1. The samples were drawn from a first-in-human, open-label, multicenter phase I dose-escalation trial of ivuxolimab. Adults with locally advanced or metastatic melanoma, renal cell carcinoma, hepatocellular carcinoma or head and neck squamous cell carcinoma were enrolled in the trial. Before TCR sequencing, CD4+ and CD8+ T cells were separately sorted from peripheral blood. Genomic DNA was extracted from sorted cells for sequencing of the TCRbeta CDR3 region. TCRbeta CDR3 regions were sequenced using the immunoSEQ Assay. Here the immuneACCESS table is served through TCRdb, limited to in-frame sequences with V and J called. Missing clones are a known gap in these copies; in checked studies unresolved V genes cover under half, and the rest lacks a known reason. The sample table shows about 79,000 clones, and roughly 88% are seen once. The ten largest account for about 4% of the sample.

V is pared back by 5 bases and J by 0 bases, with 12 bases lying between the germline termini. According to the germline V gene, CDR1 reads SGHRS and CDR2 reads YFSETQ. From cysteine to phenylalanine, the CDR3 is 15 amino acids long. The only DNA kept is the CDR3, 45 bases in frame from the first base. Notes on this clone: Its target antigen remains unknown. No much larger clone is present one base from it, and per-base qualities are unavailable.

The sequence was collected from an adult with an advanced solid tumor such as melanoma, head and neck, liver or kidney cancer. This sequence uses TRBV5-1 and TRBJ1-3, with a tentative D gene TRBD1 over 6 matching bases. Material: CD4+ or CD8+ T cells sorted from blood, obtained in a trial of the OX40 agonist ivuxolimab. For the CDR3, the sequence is CASSWDMVSGNTIYF. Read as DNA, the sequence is TGCGCCAGCAGTTGGGACATGGTCTCTGGAAACACCATATATTTT.